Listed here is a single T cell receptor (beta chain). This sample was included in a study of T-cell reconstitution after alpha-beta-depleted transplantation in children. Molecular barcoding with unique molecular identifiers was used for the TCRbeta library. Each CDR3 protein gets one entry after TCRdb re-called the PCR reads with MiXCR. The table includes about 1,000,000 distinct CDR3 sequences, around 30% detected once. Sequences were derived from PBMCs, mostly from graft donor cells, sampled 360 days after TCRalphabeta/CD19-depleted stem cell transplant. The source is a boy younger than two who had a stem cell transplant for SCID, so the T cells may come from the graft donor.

The CDR3 sequence: CASSQLLGVATGELFF. The CDR3 DNA sequence: TGCGCCAGCAGCCAATTACTCGGGGTTGCCACCGGGGAGCTGTTTTTT. The J gene is TRBJ2-2, the V gene TRBV4-3, with a weak D call TRBD2 (5 bases). Between the trimmed V and J ends, which lost 2 bases and 4 bases, there was a span of 14 bases. The germline CDR1 and CDR2 sequences are LGHNA and YSLEER. The CDR3 has 16 amino acids.